The rows below give T cell receptor beta chains drawn from one sample of a study of blood T cell repertoires in COVID-19. Here immunoSEQ multiplex PCR was the method, and the copy in TCRdb shows in-frame clones only, minus some. Found here are approximately 250,000 clones, 84% of them singletons; the top ten hold around 4%. The sample comprised peripheral blood. The receptors were gathered from a man between 45 and 60 years old with acute or convalescent COVID-19. Each CDR3 is given with its conserved first and last residue. D genes are given only for firm matches. For some rows the clone size is stated as once, few or many, or as a class when expanded; others skip it.

clone size	V gene	D gene	J gene	CDR3 protein	CDR3 DNA
NA	TRBV5-1	NA	TRBJ1-1	CASSLEGQGRVLVNTEAFF	TGCGCCAGCAGCTTGGAGGGCCAGGGTAGAGTTCTCGTGAACACTGAAGCTTTCTTT
NA	TRBV3-1/TRBV3-2	NA	TRBJ1-3	CASSQDVSSGNTIYF	TGTGCCAGCAGCCAAGATGTGAGCTCTGGAAACACCATATATTTT
NA	TRBV7-2	NA	TRBJ2-5	CASSSQGLKGQETQYF	TGTGCCAGCAGCTCCCAGGGTTTAAAAGGCCAAGAGACCCAGTACTTC
NA	TRBV5-1	NA	TRBJ2-3	CASSKEKSTDTQYF	TGCGCCAGCAGCAAGGAGAAGAGCACAGATACGCAGTATTTT
NA	TRBV18	NA	TRBJ2-2	CASSPLSGELFF	TGTGCCAGCTCACCGTTATCTGGGGAGCTGTTTTTT
NA	TRBV19	TRBD1	TRBJ1-5	CASSLLDRARNQPQHF	TGTGCCAGTAGTCTTCTCGACAGGGCGCGAAATCAGCCCCAGCATTTT
NA	TRBV7-8	NA	TRBJ1-1	CASSLSFIPGMNTEAFF	TGTGCCAGCAGCTTATCTTTTATTCCAGGGATGAACACTGAAGCTTTCTTT
NA	TRBV3-1/TRBV3-2	NA	TRBJ2-1	CASSQGVVGGREQFF	TGTGCCAGCAGCCAAGGAGTTGTAGGGGGTAGAGAGCAGTTCTTC
NA	TRBV7-9	TRBD1	TRBJ1-1	CASSFTGTGDTEAFF	TGTGCCAGCAGCTTCACCGGGACAGGGGACACTGAAGCTTTCTTT
NA	TRBV30	NA	TRBJ2-2	CAWRDSFFTGELFF	TGTGCCTGGAGGGACAGTTTTTTTACCGGGGAGCTGTTTTTT
few	TRBV2	TRBD2	TRBJ2-7	CASRSGLAGSYEQYF	TGTGCCAGCAGGTCGGGACTAGCGGGATCCTACGAGCAGTACTTC
NA	TRBV13	TRBD1	TRBJ1-2	CASRGRGLVYGYTF	TGTGCCAGCCGGGGCAGGGGGCTTGTCTATGGCTACACCTTC
once	TRBV21-1	NA	TRBJ1-6	CASSNRTGLTGNSPLHF	TGTGCCAGCAGCAACCGGACAGGGCTTACTGGGAATTCACCCCTCCACTTT
NA	TRBV6-5	NA	TRBJ1-2	CASTQSGTPGYGYTF	TGTGCCAGCACACAATCCGGGACTCCAGGGTATGGCTACACCTTC
NA	TRBV11-2	TRBD2	TRBJ2-1	CASSPYYAGVLYNEQFF	TGTGCCAGCAGCCCTTACTATGCGGGGGTTCTCTACAATGAGCAGTTCTTC
NA	TRBV23-1	NA	TRBJ2-7	CASSQARREQYF	TGCGCCAGCAGTCAAGCTCGGAGGGAGCAGTACTTC
NA	TRBV7-3	NA	TRBJ1-6	CASSLNRPSSYNSPLHF	TGTGCCAGCAGCTTGAACAGGCCGAGCTCCTATAATTCACCCCTCCACTTT